What follows are 28 T cell receptor delta chains derived from one specimen sequenced in a study of Vδ1+ human thymocytes. Overall study results and limits: In the thymus, TRG and TRD repertoires looked highly polyclonal with Gaussian CDR3 lengths.

Sequences come from RNA converted to cDNA by reverse transcription. Multiplex PCR used pooled V-gene forward primers and a constant-region reverse primer to amplify CDR3s. TCRdb re-called the multiplex PCR reads using CATT. This table has about 25,000 delta-chain clones, 29% appearing once. The antigens of these receptors remain unknown. The specimen sequenced was Vdelta1+ gamma-delta thymocytes from the thymus. The subset: FACS-sorted CD3+ TCRalphabeta- TCRVdelta1+ TCRVdelta2- thymocytes. All receptors come from a boy under two years old who had congenital heart surgery.

Turning to this clone: This may stem from a read error, because a much larger clone lies one nucleotide away. This sample also contains other DNA sequences that code for the same CDR3. This chain uses TRDV1 with TRDJ1; 8 positions agree with TRDD3. This CDR3 is 18 amino acids long. With V trimmed by 6 bases and J by 4 bases, 19 bases remained unmatched. Germline CDR1 TSWWSYY, CDR2 QGS. This CDR3 reads CALGLFVLGDTSNDKLIF. As DNA, the CDR3 is TGTGCTCTTGGACTCTTTGTACTTGGGGATACCAGTAACGATAAACTCATCTTT.

Concerning this clone itself: Distinct nucleotide sequences in the sample also encode this CDR3. The V call is TRDV1, the J call TRDJ1; D unclear. Germline V gene sequence: CDR1 TSWWSYY, CDR2 QGS. Trimming shortened V by 5 bases and J by 3 bases, and 19 bases separated the two germline ends. The CDR3 runs 16 residues. CDR3 protein: CALGNRTGGGSDKLIF. The DNA of the CDR3 is TGTGCTCTTGGGAACCGGACCGGTGGAGGTTCCGATAAACTCATCTTT.

As for this clone: Additional DNA sequences in this sample encode the identical CDR3. The gene calls are TRDV1 and TRDJ1; no reliable D call. Germline V gives CDR1 TSWWSYY, CDR2 QGS. The CDR3 runs 13 residues. Between the trimmed V and J ends, which lost 3 bases and 0 bases, there was a span of 5 bases. CDR3 coding DNA: TGTGCTCTTGGGGAGGGCTACACCGATAAACTCATCTTT. Encoded protein: CALGEGYTDKLIF.

This clone was detected a few times. V is TRDV1 and J is TRDJ1; the match to TRDD3 covers 10 bases. CDR3 length: 20 residues. Germline V gene data show CDR1 as TSWWSYY and CDR2 as QGS. V trimming: 0 bases; J trimming: 0 bases; junction bases outside the gene matches: 13. As DNA, the CDR3 is TGTGCTCTTGGGGAACTCATTAGGTGGGGGATACAAAAGTACACCGATAAACTCATCTTT. Translated: CALGELIRWGIQKYTDKLIF.

To note about this clone: A much larger clonotype is one base distant, so this may be a read error. V is TRDV1 and J is TRDJ1; a possible D gene is TRDD3 (5 bases). The CDR3 runs 15 residues. Germline CDR1 reads TSWWSYY; CDR2 reads QGS. The CDR3 spells CARGAPPILSDKLIF. The CDR3 coding sequence is TGTGCTCGTGGGGCCCCGCCGATCCTGTCCGATAAACTCATCTTT.

V is TRDV1 and J is TRDJ1; D is ambiguous. Germline loops: CDR1 TSWWSYY, CDR2 QGS. V lost 2 bases and J lost 3, with 25 bases in between. The CDR3 runs to 19 residues. The DNA for the CDR3 is TGTGCTCTTGGGGAAACTCGCTACTACCCGCGTAGAGGGGCCGATAAACTCATCTTT. Residues: CALGETRYYPRRGADKLIF.

V usage is TRDV1 and J usage is TRDJ1; 9 bases match TRDD3. Germline CDR1 TSWWSYY, CDR2 QGS. The V gene end was trimmed by 3 bases and the J gene end by 0 bases; junction bases not matched to a gene: 11. This CDR3 spans 18 amino acids. CDR3 in DNA: TGTGCTCTTGGGGATTTCTTGGGGATACGCTTGTACACCGATAAACTCATCTTT. Its translation is CALGDFLGIRLYTDKLIF.

Turning to this clone: The identical CDR3 is also encoded by other nucleotide sequences in the sample. The V gene is TRDV1, the J gene TRDJ1; 12 bases map to TRDD3. This CDR3 has 20 residues. V lost 2 bases to trimming and J lost 0 bases; unmatched junction nucleotides: 13. The germline gives CDR1 TSWWSYY, CDR2 QGS. CDR3 residues: CALGERTGGYLKRYTDKLIF. The CDR3 coding sequence is TGTGCTCTTGGGGAAAGGACTGGGGGATACCTTAAACGGTACACCGATAAACTCATCTTT.

This clone was observed a few times. This sequence joins TRDV1 and TRDJ1, with TRDD3 matching over 12 bases. This CDR3 spans 23 amino acids. J was trimmed by 1 base and V by 2 bases; bases with no gene match: 23. Germline V gives CDR1 TSWWSYY, CDR2 QGS. CDR3 in DNA: TGTGCTCTTGGGGAAGAGACCTACTTCCGTACTGGGGGATACAGGGAACGCACCGATAAACTCATCTTT. Protein product: CALGEETYFRTGGYRERTDKLIF.

This clone is medium-sized in the sample. V is TRDV1 and J is TRDJ1; TRDD3 agrees at 12 bases. Germline V gene sequence: CDR1 TSWWSYY, CDR2 QGS. The CDR3 runs to 18 residues. The J segment lost 7 bases and the V segment lost 2 bases, leaving 14 bases of the junction unmatched. CDR3 DNA: TGTGCTCTTGGGGAAAAATTCCCCTCCCTGGGGGATACGAGTAAACTCATCTTT. It specifies CALGEKFPSLGDTSKLIF.

This clone was recorded a few times. The chain uses TRDV1 and TRDJ2, with 13 nucleotides matching TRDD3. The CDR3 loop spans 28 amino acids. V shed 0 bases and J 0 bases; nucleotides not matched to a gene: 31. CDR1 and CDR2 (germline): TSWWSYY, QGS. For the CDR3, the DNA is TGTGCTCTTGGGGAACTAGTCACCAAGGGGGCAAGGGACTGGGGGATACGCGTATTGTCCTCTTTGACAGCACAACTCTTCTTT. This gives the protein CALGELVTKGARDWGIRVLSSLTAQLFF.

This chain joins TRDV1 and TRDJ1; D unresolved. V lost 0 bases and J 3 bases, leaving 14 bases between the germline ends. The CDR3 covers 16 residues. Looked up from germline, CDR1 is TSWWSYY and CDR2 is QGS. CDR3 amino acids: CALGELESSCPDKLIF. In DNA, the CDR3 is TGTGCTCTTGGGGAACTCGAATCCTCTTGCCCCGATAAACTCATCTTT.

This rearrangement joins TRDV1 to TRDJ1; possibly TRDD2 for D (5 bases). The V gene's germline CDR1 is TSWWSYY and CDR2 QGS. V was clipped by 1 base and J by 0 bases, with 27 bases between them. The CDR3 has 21 amino acids. The CDR3 is CALGEHPILARGQPYTDKLIF. CDR3 nucleotides: TGTGCTCTTGGGGAACACCCGATCCTAGCCCGGGGTCAACCCTACACCGATAAACTCATCTTT.

This clone was seen only a few times. V gene TRDV1 combines with J gene TRDJ1; 13 bases are shared with TRDD3. V lost 2 bases and J lost 0; bases outside the gene matches: 21. This CDR3 contains 23 residues. Germline CDR1 is TSWWSYY and CDR2 is QGS. Here the CDR3 DNA reads TGTGCTCTTGGGGAATACGGTGAGCCTGTACTGGGGGATACGACCCTATACACCGATAAACTCATCTTT. Translating it yields CALGEYGEPVLGDTTLYTDKLIF.

With regard to this clone: This may come from a read error, since a much larger clone is one base off. The chain recombines TRDV2 with TRDJ1; D is perhaps TRDD3 (6 bases). The CDR3 is 17 residues long. Germline V gives CDR1 GEAIGNYY, CDR2 EKD. CDR3 loop: CACATIPRLGTTDKLIF. CDR3 sequence (DNA): TGTGCCTGTGCCACCATCCCGCGCCTGGGGACCACCGATAAACTCATCTTT.

V is TRDV1 and J is TRDJ1; 9 bases align to TRDD3. The CDR3 is 18 amino acids. CDR1 TSWWSYY and CDR2 QGS come from the germline V gene. J was trimmed by 7 bases and V by 2 bases; bases with no gene match: 17. CDR3 residues: CALGEGAPSWGMCTKLIF. In nucleotides, the CDR3 is TGTGCTCTTGGGGAAGGCGCCCCGTCCTGGGGGATGTGTACTAAACTCATCTTT.

This clone was seen more than once but under ten times. Other DNA sequences within the sample encode an identical CDR3. The chain employs TRDV1 and TRDJ1; tentatively, D is TRDD1 (5 bases). The germline V gene encodes CDR1 TSWWSYY and CDR2 QGS. The length of the CDR3 is 22 residues. V dropped 5 bases and J dropped 3 bases, with 37 bases sitting between them. The CDR3 DNA reads TGTGCTCTTGGGTACCCACCTCCGACTAACCACGTCGCGGAAAAAATATCCGATAAACTCATCTTT. Translating it yields CALGYPPPTNHVAEKISDKLIF.

This clone was recorded only once. This may be a read error, as it is one base from a much larger clone. Other DNA sequences of this sample code for an identical CDR3. The rearrangement uses TRDV1 and TRDJ1, with D perhaps matching TRDD2 (7 bases). The CDR3 has 22 amino acids. V lost 2 bases to trimming and J lost 0 bases, with 31 bases between them. Germline V lookup: CDR1 TSWWSYY, CDR2 QGS. CDR3 nucleotides: TGTGCTCTTGGGGAAGGGATAGGTAGTTCCTACGGTCTGGGGAGGTACACCGATAAACTCATCTTT. This gives the protein CALGEGIGSSYGLGRYTDKLIF.

Relative to its sample, this clone is medium-sized (0.01 to 0.1%). The rearrangement links TRDV1 to TRDJ1; maybe TRDD2 (9 bases). The V gene's germline CDR1 is TSWWSYY and CDR2 QGS. The CDR3 is 21 amino acids. The germline V and J ends were trimmed by 4 bases and 0 bases, with 30 bases remaining between them. CDR3 sequence reads: CALGAGLPTGYWGSYTDKLIF. The CDR3 DNA reads as TGTGCTCTTGGGGCCGGCCTTCCTACTGGGTACTGGGGGTCGTACACCGATAAACTCATCTTT.

The chain combines TRDV1 with TRDJ1; 13 bases match TRDD3. This CDR3 contains 22 residues. CDR1 is TSWWSYY and CDR2 is QGS in the germline V gene. The V segment lost 0 bases and the J segment 3 bases; nucleotides outside the gene matches: 19. CDR3 sequence (DNA): TGTGCTCTTGGGGAACTAATAAATAGACCTTCTCACTGGGGGATACGCCCCGATAAACTCATCTTT. Translating it yields CALGELINRPSHWGIRPDKLIF.

To note about this clone: Sequence at one end of the junction differs from germline and may be a read error. The rearrangement uses TRDV1 and TRDJ1; D unclear. This CDR3 spans 19 amino acids. Germline V gives CDR1 TSWWSYY, CDR2 QGS. The CDR3 DNA reads TGTGCTCTTGGGGACAACTTCTGTGAGATCCCGACGTACACCGATAAACCCATCTTT. Protein sequence: CALGDNFCEIPTYTDKPIF.

As regards this clone: This likely stems from a read error, as it lies one base from a far larger clone. This specimen includes other DNA sequences encoding the same CDR3. This chain links TRDV2 with TRDJ2, with TRDD3 matching over 8 bases. This CDR3 contains 18 residues. Germline-derived CDR1 and CDR2 are GEAIGNYY and EKD. The CDR3 loop is CACDFPNIVLGVPAQLFF. In DNA, the CDR3 is TGTGCCTGCGATTTCCCAAACATCGTACTGGGGGTCCCAGCTCAACTCTTCTTT.

This clone has a handful of counts. This chain connects TRDV1 to TRDJ1; D might be TRDD2 (5 bases). The CDR3 is made up of 21 amino acids. Trimming left V 0 bases short and J 2 bases short, with 28 bases between. Germline V lookup: CDR1 TSWWSYY, CDR2 QGS. The CDR3 spells CALGELRRNLPSSKLTDKLIF. The DNA of the CDR3 is TGTGCTCTTGGGGAACTACGGCGGAACCTACCCTCGTCTAAGTTGACCGATAAACTCATCTTT.

Of note for this clone: Other DNA sequences of this sample code for an identical CDR3. This sequence joins TRDV1 and TRDJ1, with D perhaps TRDD2 (5 bases). Germline CDR1 reads TSWWSYY; CDR2 reads QGS. This CDR3 is 17 amino acids long. The V end lost 3 bases, the J end lost 1 base, and 18 bases lay between the germline ends. The chain's CDR3 is CALGDLPVLEGTDKLIF. CDR3 coding DNA: TGTGCTCTTGGGGACCTACCCGTACTCGAGGGCACCGATAAACTCATCTTT.

This clone has only a few counts. The same CDR3 is also encoded by other DNA sequences in this sample. The gene calls are TRDV1 and TRDJ1; 10 bases are a match to TRDD3. CDR1 is TSWWSYY and CDR2 is QGS in the germline V gene. J gave up 2 bases and V 2 bases, and 11 bases lay outside the gene matches. The CDR3 runs to 18 residues. As DNA, the CDR3 is TGTGCTCTTGGGGAAATATTCCTCATACTGGGGGATACCGATAAACTCATCTTT. This sequence encodes CALGEIFLILGDTDKLIF.

J is TRDJ1 and V is TRDV1, with 9 bases that match TRDD3. Germline CDR1 and CDR2: TSWWSYY and QGS. This CDR3 is built from 21 residues. Trimming cost V 2 bases and J 2 bases; bases outside gene matches: 21. CDR3 amino acids: CALGEGLPKGGYPEGTDKLIF. Here the CDR3 DNA reads TGTGCTCTTGGGGAAGGGCTTCCTAAAGGGGGATACCCGGAGGGGACCGATAAACTCATCTTT.

V is TRDV1 and J is TRDJ1; D remains unclear. CDR3 size: 13 residues. The V end lost 4 bases, the J end lost 3 bases, and 9 bases lay between the germline ends. Looked up from germline, CDR1 is TSWWSYY and CDR2 is QGS. The CDR3 loop is CALGGGRADKLIF. The CDR3 DNA reads TGTGCTCTTGGGGGGGGTCGTGCCGATAAACTCATCTTT.

By proportion, this clone is medium-sized. V usage is TRDV1 and J usage is TRDJ1; D possibly corresponds to TRDD3 (6 bases). Germline lookup yields CDR1 TSWWSYY and CDR2 QGS. CDR3 length: 17 residues. V lost 3 bases and J lost 4, with 21 bases in between. The CDR3 protein is CALGDASQPLGNDKLIF. The DNA of the CDR3 is TGTGCTCTTGGGGACGCTTCTCAACCGCTGGGGAACGATAAACTCATCTTT.